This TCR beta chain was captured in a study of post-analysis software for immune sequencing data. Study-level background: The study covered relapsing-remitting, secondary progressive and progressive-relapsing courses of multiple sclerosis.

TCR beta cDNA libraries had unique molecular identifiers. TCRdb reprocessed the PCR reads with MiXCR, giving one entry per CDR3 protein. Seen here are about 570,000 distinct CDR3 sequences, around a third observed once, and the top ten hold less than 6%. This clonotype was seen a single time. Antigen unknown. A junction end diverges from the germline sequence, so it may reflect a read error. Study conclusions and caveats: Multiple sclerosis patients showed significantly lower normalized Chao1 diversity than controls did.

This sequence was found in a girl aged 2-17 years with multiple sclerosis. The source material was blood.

The CDR3 bases are TGCGCCTGCAGCGATCTCGAAAAACTGTTTTTT. Its protein product is CACSDLEKLFF. This rearrangement joins TRBV5-1 to TRBJ1-4; D call uncertain. Germline CDR1 is SGHRS and CDR2 is YFSETQ. The CDR3 extends over 11 amino acids. The whole variable domain, filled in from reference TRBV5-1 and TRBJ1-4, reads KAGVTQTPRYLIKTRGQQVTLSCSPISGHRSVSWYQQTPGQGLQFLFEYFSETQRNKGNFPGRFSGRQFSNSRSEMNVSTLELGDSALYLCACSDLEKLFFGSGTQLSVL.